Sequencing of this T cell receptor (beta chain) was carried out in a study of shared clonotypes between healthy human individuals. The study's findings and limits: The sharing of about 5% of naive CD4 clonotypes was seen across a few donors.

Profiling relied on immunoSEQ multiplex PCR, and the TCRdb table lists in-frame clones only, not all of them. Of some 2,400,000 clones in the sample, 90% to 97% were seen once. Notes on this clone: Its specificity is unknown.

This TCR derives from a man aged 18 to 30 in good health. Sequencing was performed on naive CD4+ T cells sorted from blood. As for subset: CD45RA+ positively selected.

The DNA for the CDR3 is TGTGCCAGCAGCCAAGAGTCACATCAGCCCCAGCATTTT. Amino acids: CASSQESHQPQHF. The gene calls are TRBV14 and TRBJ1-5, with no clear D. The ends were cut back, 0 bases at V and 5 bases at J, with 5 bases in the middle. Germline-derived CDR1 and CDR2 are SGHDN and FVKESK. The CDR3 runs to 13 residues.